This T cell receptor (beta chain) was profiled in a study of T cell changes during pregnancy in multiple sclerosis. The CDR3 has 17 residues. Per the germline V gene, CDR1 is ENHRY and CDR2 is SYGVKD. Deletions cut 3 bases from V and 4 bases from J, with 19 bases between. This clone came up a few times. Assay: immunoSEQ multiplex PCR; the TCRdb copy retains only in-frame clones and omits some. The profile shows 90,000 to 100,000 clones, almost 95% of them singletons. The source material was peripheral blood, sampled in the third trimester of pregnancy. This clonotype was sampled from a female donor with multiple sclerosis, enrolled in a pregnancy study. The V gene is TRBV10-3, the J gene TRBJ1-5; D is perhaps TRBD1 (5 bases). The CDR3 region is CAISDPPGGPGNQPQHF. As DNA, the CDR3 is TGTGCCATCAGTGACCCCCCCGGGGGACCCGGTAATCAGCCCCAGCATTTT.